This T cell receptor (beta chain) is drawn from a study of T cell repertoires in cytomegalovirus infection. Study-level findings and limits: Dominating the ex vivo response were HLA-C-restricted CMV-specific TCR beta clonotypes.

V lost 3 bases and J 5 bases, leaving 11 bases between the germline ends. The CDR3 is 14 residues long. Germline V gene lookup returns CDR1 LNHDA and CDR2 SQIVND (reference sequence). Of note for this clonotype: Antigen: not known.

TCRdb re-called the reads with MiXCR, one entry per CDR3 protein. The sample comprises some 240,000 distinct CDR3 sequences, 15% to 20% of which are singletons, and around 43% rests with the top ten. This receptor was taken from a human donor in good health (CMV status not recorded). Some clones in this sample may be carry-over from other donors' samples. V and J are TRBV19 and TRBJ1-5; D uncertain. Sequenced input: CD8+ T cells from PBMCs. CDR3 in DNA: TGTGCCAGTAGTATGTCTCAGAGTTATCAGCCCCAGCATTTT. Its protein product is CASSMSQSYQPQHF.